This T cell receptor (beta chain) was documented in a study of blood T cell repertoires in COVID-19. Study in general: There were acute and convalescent COVID-19 samples, and they came from the United States, Italy and Spain. Sources were T cells, B-cell-depleted T cells, or PBMCs; the material itself was cDNA or gDNA.

As handled by the study authors: Amplification of reference gene primers provided the estimated nucleated cell counts. Produced via immunoSEQ multiplex PCR; TCRdb's table is partial and in-frame only. D and trimming were read from the DNA, whereas the V and J calls and clone size are those reported in that table. Of approximately 210,000 clones in the sample, roughly nine tenths are singletons; the top ten hold approximately 1.6%. The clonotype comes from a man between 65 and 85 years old with acute or convalescent COVID-19. The sample taken for sequencing was peripheral blood.

The CDR3 sequence is CASSQQGRPGELFF. Written as DNA, the CDR3 is TGTGCCAGCAGCCAACAGGGGAGGCCCGGGGAGCTGTTTTTT. The chain couples TRBV7-9 to TRBJ2-2; TRBD1 is a possible D gene (7 bases). CDR3 length: 14 residues. V lost 5 bases, J lost 6 bases, and 13 bases lay in between. Germline CDR1 SEHNR, CDR2 FQNEAQ (reference sequence).